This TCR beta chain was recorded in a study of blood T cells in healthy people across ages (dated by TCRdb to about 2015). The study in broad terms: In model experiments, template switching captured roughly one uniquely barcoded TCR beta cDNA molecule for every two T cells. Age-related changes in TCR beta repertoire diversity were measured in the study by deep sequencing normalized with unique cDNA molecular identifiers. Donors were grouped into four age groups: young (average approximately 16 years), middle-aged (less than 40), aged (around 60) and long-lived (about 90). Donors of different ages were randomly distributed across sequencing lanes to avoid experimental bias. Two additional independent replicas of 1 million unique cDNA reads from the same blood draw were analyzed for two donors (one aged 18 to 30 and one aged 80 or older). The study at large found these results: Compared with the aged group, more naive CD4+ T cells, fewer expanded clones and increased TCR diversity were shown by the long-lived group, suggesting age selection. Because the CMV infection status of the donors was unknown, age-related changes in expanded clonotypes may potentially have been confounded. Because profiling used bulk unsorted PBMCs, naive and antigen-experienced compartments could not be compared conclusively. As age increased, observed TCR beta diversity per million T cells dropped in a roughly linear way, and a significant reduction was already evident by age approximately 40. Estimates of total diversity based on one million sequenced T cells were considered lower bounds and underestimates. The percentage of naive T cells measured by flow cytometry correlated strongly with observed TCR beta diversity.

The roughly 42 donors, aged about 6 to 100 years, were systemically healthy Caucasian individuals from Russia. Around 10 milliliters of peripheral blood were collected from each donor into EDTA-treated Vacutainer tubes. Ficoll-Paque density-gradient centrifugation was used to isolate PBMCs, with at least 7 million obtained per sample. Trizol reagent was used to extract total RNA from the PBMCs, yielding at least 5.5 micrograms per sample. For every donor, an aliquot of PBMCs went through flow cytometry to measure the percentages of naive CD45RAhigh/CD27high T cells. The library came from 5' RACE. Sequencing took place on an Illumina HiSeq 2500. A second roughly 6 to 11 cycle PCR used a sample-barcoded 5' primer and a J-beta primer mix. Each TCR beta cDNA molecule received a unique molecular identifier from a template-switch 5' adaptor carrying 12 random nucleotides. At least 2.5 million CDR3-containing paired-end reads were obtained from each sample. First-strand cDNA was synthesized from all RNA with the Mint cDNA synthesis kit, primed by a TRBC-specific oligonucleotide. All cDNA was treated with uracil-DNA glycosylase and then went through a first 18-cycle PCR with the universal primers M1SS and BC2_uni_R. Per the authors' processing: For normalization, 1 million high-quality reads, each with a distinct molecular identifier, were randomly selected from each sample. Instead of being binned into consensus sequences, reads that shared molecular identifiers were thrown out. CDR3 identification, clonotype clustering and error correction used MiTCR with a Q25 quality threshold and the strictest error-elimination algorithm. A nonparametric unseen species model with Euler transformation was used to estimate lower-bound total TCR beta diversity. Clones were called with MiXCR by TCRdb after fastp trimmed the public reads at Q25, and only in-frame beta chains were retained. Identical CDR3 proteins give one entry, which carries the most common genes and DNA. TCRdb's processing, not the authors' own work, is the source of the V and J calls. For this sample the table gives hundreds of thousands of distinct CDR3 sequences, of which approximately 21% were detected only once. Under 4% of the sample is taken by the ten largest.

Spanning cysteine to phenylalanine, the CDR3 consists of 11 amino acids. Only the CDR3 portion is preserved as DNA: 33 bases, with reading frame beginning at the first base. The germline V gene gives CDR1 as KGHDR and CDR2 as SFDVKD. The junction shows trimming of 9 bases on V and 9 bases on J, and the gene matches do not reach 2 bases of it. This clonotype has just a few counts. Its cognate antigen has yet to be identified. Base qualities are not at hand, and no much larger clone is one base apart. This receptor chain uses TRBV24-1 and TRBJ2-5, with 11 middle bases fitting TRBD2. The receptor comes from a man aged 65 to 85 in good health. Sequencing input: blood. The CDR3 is CATGSGRAQYF. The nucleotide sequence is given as TGTGCCACCGGTAGCGGGAGGGCCCAGTACTTC.